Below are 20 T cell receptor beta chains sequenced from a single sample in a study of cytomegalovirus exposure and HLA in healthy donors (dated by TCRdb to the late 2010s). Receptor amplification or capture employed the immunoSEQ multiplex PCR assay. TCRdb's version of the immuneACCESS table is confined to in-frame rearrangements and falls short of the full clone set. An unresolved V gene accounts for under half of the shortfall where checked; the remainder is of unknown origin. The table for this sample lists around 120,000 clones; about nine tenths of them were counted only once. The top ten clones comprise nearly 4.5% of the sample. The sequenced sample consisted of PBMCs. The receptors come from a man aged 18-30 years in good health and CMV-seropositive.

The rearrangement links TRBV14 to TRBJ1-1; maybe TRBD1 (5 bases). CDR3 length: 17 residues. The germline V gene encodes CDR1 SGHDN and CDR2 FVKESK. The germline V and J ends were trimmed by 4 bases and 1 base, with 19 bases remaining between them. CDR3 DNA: TGTGCCAGCAGCCCCCCTGGTAGGGCGGGGGAGAACACTGAAGCTTTCTTT. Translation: CASSPPGRAGENTEAFF.

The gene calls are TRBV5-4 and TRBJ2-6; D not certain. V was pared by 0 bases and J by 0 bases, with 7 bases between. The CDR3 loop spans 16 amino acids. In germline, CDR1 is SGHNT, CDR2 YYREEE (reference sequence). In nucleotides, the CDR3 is TGTGCCAGCAGCTTGGCCACATTCTCTGGGGCCAACGTCCTGACTTTC. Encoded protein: CASSLATFSGANVLTF.

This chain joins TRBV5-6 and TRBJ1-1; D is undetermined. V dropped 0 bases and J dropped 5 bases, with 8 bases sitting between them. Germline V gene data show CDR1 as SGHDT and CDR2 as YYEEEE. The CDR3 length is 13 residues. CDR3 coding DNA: TGTGCCAGCAGCTTGGTTGCACGGACTGAAGCTTTCTTT. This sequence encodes CASSLVARTEAFF.

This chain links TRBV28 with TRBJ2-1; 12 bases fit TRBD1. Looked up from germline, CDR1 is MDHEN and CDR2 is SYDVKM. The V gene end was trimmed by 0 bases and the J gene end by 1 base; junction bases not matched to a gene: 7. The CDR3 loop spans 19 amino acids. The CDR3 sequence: CASSLWGDRGRRSYNEQFF. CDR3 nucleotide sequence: TGTGCCAGCAGTTTATGGGGGGACAGGGGGCGAAGGTCCTACAATGAGCAGTTCTTC.

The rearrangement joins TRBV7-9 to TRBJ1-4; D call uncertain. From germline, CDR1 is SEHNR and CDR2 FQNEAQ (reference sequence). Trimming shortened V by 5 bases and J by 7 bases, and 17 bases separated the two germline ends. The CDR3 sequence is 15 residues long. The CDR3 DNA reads TGTGCCAGCAGCCGCGCGGCCAGCCGGGGTGAAAAACTGTTTTTT. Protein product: CASSRAASRGEKLFF.

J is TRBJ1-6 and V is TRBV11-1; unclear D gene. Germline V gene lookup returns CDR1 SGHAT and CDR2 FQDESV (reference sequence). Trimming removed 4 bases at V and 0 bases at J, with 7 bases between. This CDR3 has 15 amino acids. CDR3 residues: CASSWRDSYNSPLHF. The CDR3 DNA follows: TGTGCCAGCAGCTGGCGGGACTCCTATAATTCACCCCTCCACTTT.

The CDR3 reads CASRIGATEAFF. CDR3 bases: TGTGCCAGCAGAATCGGTGCCACTGAAGCTTTCTTT. The rearrangement links TRBV5-8 to TRBJ1-1; D ambiguous. This CDR3 has 12 residues. V was trimmed by 5 bases and J by 4 bases, leaving 9 bases between them. The germline V gene has CDR1 SGHTS and CDR2 YDEGEE.

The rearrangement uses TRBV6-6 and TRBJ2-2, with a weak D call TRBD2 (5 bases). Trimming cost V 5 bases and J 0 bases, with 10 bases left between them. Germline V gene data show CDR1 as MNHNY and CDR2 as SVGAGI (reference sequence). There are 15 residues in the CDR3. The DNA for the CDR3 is TGTGCCAGCAGTAGGGAGACCGCGAACACCGGGGAGCTGTTTTTT. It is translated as CASSRETANTGELFF.

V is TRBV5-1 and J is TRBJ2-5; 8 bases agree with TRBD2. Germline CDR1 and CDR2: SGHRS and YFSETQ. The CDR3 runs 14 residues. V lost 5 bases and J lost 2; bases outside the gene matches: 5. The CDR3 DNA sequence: TGCGCCAGCAGACCGGGGGGGCAACAAGAGACCCAGTACTTC. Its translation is CASRPGGQQETQYF.

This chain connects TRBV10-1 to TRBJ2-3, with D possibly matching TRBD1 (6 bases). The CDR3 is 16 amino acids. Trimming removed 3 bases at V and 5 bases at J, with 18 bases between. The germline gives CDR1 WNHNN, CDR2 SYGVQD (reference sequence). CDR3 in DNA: TGCGCCAGCAGTGACGGCAGGGGCGAGGGTGAAGATACGCAGTATTTT. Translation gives CASSDGRGEGEDTQYF.

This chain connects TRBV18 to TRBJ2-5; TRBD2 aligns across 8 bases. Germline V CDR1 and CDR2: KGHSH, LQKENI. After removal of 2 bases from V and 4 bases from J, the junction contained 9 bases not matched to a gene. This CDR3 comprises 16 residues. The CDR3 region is CASSPLAGSIGETQYF. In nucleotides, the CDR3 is TGTGCCAGCTCACCATTAGCGGGGAGCATTGGAGAGACCCAGTACTTC.

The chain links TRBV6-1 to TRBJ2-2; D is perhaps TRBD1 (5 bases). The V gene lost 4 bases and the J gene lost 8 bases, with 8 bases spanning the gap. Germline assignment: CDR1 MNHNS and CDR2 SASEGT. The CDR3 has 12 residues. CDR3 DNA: TGTGCCAGCAGTGCTTGGACAGGGGAGCTGTTTTTT. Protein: CASSAWTGELFF.

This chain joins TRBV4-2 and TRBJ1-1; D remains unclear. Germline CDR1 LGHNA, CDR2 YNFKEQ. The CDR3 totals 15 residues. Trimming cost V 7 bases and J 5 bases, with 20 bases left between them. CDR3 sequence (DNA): TGTGCCAGCACTCGATCGGGTGTTAGTGAAACTGAAGCTTTCTTT. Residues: CASTRSGVSETEAFF.

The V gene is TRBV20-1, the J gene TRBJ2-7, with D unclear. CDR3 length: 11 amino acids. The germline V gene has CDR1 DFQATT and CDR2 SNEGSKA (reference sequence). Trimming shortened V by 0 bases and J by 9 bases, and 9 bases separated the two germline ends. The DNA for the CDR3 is TGCAGTGCTAGAGATTTCCCAGGGCAGTACTTC. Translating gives CSARDFPGQYF.

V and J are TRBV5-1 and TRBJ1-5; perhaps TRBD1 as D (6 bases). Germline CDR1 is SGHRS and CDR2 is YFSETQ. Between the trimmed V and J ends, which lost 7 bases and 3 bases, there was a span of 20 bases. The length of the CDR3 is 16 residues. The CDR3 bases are TGCGCCAGCGGGGTAATGGGGGCTGAGACCAATCAGCCCCAGCATTTT. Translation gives CASGVMGAETNQPQHF.

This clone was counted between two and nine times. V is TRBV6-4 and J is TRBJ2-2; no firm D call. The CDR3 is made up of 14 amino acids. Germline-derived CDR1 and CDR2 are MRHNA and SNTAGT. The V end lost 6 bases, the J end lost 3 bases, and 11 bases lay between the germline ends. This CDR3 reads CASSRNSDTGELFF. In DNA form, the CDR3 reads TGTGCCAGCAGCAGGAATTCGGACACCGGGGAGCTGTTTTTT.

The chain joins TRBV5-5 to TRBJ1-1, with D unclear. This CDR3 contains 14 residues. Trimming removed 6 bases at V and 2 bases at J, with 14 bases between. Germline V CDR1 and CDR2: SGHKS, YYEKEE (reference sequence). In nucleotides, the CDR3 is TGTGCCAGCAAACGGGATTGGGGTAACACTGAAGCTTTCTTT. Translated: CASKRDWGNTEAFF.

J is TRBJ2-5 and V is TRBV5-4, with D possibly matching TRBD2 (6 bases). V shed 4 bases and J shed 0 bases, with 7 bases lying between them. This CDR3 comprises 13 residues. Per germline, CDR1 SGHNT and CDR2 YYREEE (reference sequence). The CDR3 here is CASSLAYQETQYF. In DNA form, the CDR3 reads TGTGCCAGCAGCCTAGCGTACCAAGAGACCCAGTACTTC.

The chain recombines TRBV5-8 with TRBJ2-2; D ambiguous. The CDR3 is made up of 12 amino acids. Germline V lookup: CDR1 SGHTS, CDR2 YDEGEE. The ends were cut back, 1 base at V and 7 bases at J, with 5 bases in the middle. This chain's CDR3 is CASSLRSGELFF. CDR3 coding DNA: TGTGCCAGCAGCTTGAGGAGCGGGGAGCTGTTTTTT.

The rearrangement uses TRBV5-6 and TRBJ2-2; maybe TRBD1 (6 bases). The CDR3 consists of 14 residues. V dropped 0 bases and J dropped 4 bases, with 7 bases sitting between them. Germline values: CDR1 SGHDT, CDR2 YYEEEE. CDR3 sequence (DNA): TGTGCCAGCAGCTTGGTGACAGGCACCGGGGAGCTGTTTTTT. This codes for CASSLVTGTGELFF. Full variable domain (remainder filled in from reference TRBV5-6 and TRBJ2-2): DAGVTQSPTHLIKTRGQQVTLRCSPKSGHDTVSWYQQALGQGPQFIFQYYEEEERQRGNFPDRFSGHQFPNYSSELNVNALLLGDSALYLCASSLVTGTGELFFGEGSRLTVL.